These 28 T cell receptor beta chains originate from one sample sequenced in a study of blood T cells in healthy people across ages. A sample-barcoded 5' primer and a J-beta primer mix were used in a second PCR of roughly 6 to 12 cycles. Each CDR3 protein gets one entry after TCRdb re-called the 5' RACE reads with MiXCR. Altogether nearly 800,000 distinct CDR3 sequences are present, roughly 25% being singletons, with the ten largest covering approximately 3.7%. The sample also formed part of further work on T cells of mothers and their children.

The sample taken for sequencing was blood. All receptors derive from a boy younger than 18 in good health.

CDR3 protein: CSPTGGETQYF. DNA of the CDR3: TGCAGTCCAACAGGAGGAGAGACCCAGTACTTC. The chain combines TRBV20-1 with TRBJ2-1; D might be TRBD1 or TRBD2, each matching 5 bases. Matching the DNA end better, TRBJ2-5 makes the J call doubtful. The CDR3 sequence is 11 residues long. CDR1 is DFQATT, CDR2 SNEGSKA, per germline (reference sequence).

A few counts support this clonotype. This sequence joins TRBV6-5 and TRBJ2-3; D is unresolved. The germline V gene encodes CDR1 MNHEY and CDR2 SVGAGI. The CDR3 is 13 amino acids. V was shortened by 6 bases and J by 7 bases, with 14 bases between the two germline ends. The CDR3 coding sequence is TGTGCCAGCAGCCCCATAGAGCCCTATACGCAGTATTTT. Its protein is CASSPIEPYTQYF.

This clonotype was seen only a few times. This CDR3 reads CASSPRGGGDLTGELFF. CDR3 coding DNA: TGTGCCAGCAGCCCTCGCGGGGGGGGCGATCTCACCGGGGAGCTGTTTTTT. The chain joins TRBV7-2 to TRBJ2-2; 9 nucleotides match TRBD2. V gave up 5 bases and J gave up 4 bases; unmatched junction bases: 11. The CDR3 runs 17 residues. Germline V CDR1 and CDR2: SGHTA, FQGNSA.

This clonotype showed up just a few times. V and J are TRBV20-1 and TRBJ2-5; D uncertain. V was clipped by 3 bases and J by 4 bases, with 6 bases between them. The CDR3 extends over 11 amino acids. From germline, CDR1 is DFQATT and CDR2 SNEGSKA (reference sequence). The CDR3 loop reads CSARAAETQYF. The CDR3 region has the DNA TGCAGTGCTAGGGCGGCAGAGACCCAGTACTTC.

V gene TRBV29-1 combines with J gene TRBJ2-3; D is unclear. The germline V gene has CDR1 SQVTM and CDR2 ANQGSEA. V was clipped by 6 bases and J by 2 bases, with 9 bases between them. The CDR3 is 12 amino acids. Written as DNA, the CDR3 is TGCAGCGTCCTACCTCTCACAGATACGCAGTATTTT. Translated: CSVLPLTDTQYF.

This clonotype showed up just a few times. This sequence joins TRBV20-1 and TRBJ2-7, with D possibly being TRBD2 (5 bases). The CDR3 loop spans 13 amino acids. Germline V gene sequence: CDR1 DFQATT, CDR2 SNEGSKA (reference sequence). With 2 bases removed from V and 3 bases from J, the gap between germline ends came to 11 bases. This CDR3 is CSARISGVYEQYF. The CDR3 nucleotides read TGCAGTGCTAGAATATCCGGGGTCTACGAGCAGTACTTC.

In regard to this clonotype: One end of the junction is discordant with germline, which a read error may explain. The chain employs TRBV28 and TRBJ1-2; D call uncertain. Germline CDR1 MDHEN, CDR2 SYDVKM. The CDR3 spans 11 residues. The CDR3 loop reads CASSTRAKASF. DNA for the CDR3: TGTGCCAGCAGTACAAGGGCCAAGGCCAGCTTC.

J is TRBJ2-7 and V is TRBV18; the D gene is possibly TRBD2 (7 bases). The CDR3 runs 17 residues. Germline CDR1 is KGHSH and CDR2 is LQKENI. Trimming shortened V by 4 bases and J by 2 bases, and 21 bases separated the two germline ends. CDR3 nucleotide sequence: TGTGCCAGCTCACTCAATCAAGCGGGACACGTACCCTACGAGCAGTACTTC. Its translation: CASSLNQAGHVPYEQYF.

This CDR3 reads CSARVPNIGFETQYF. CDR3 nucleotide sequence: TGCAGTGCTAGAGTCCCAAATATAGGGTTCGAGACCCAGTACTTC. This chain uses TRBV20-1 with TRBJ2-5; D is ambiguous. The V and J ends lost 1 base and 5 bases respectively, with 17 bases between them. CDR1 and CDR2 (germline): DFQATT, SNEGSKA (reference sequence). The CDR3 extends over 15 amino acids.

The chain uses TRBV20-1 and TRBJ2-1; 7 positions match TRBD2. Losses at the gene ends were 5 bases for V and 2 bases for J; bases not matched to a gene: 6. CDR1 and CDR2 (germline): DFQATT, SNEGSKA (reference sequence). The CDR3 loop spans 14 amino acids. The CDR3 nucleotides read TGCAGTGCTCTAACGGCGGGGGCCTACAATGAGCAGTTCTTC. Encoded protein: CSALTAGAYNEQFF.

This chain uses TRBV10-3 with TRBJ2-5; D remains ambiguous. The CDR3 loop spans 15 amino acids. CDR1 is ENHRY and CDR2 is SYGVKD in the germline V gene. V was clipped by 0 bases and J by 0 bases, with 8 bases between them. DNA of the CDR3: TGTGCCATCAGTGAGTCAGGCAGCGACCAAGAGACCCAGTACTTC. It yields the protein CAISESGSDQETQYF.

The chain joins TRBV20-1 to TRBJ1-4, with unresolved D. The CDR3 is made up of 12 amino acids. Germline V lookup: CDR1 DFQATT, CDR2 SNEGSKA (reference sequence). The CDR3 DNA reads as TGCGGGCTTTTTGGACCTAATGAAAAACTGTTTTTT. Its translation: CGLFGPNEKLFF.

The chain couples TRBV27 to TRBJ1-1; possible D gene TRBD1, 5 bases. Trimming shortened V by 0 bases and J by 2 bases, and 10 bases separated the two germline ends. Germline CDR1 and CDR2: MNHEY and SMNVEV (reference sequence). This CDR3 contains 15 residues. The CDR3 here is CASSLSWQGNTEAFF. The CDR3 DNA reads as TGTGCCAGCAGTTTATCGTGGCAGGGAAACACTGAAGCTTTCTTT.

This clonotype was picked up a small number of times. The chain recombines TRBV4-3 with TRBJ2-7, with 10 bases fitting TRBD1. CDR3 length equals 16 residues. From germline, CDR1 is LGHNA and CDR2 YSLEER. V shed 0 bases, J shed 2 bases, and the junction held 4 bases outside the gene matches. This CDR3 is CASSQDQTGGTYEQYF. The CDR3, as DNA: TGCGCCAGCAGCCAAGATCAGACAGGGGGCACCTACGAGCAGTACTTC.

The chain recombines TRBV6-2 or TRBV6-3 with TRBJ1-1, with TRBD1 as a possible D gene (5 bases). V gave up 0 bases and J gave up 4 bases, with 12 bases separating them. The CDR3 has 15 residues. From germline, CDR1 is MNHEY and CDR2 SVGEGT. CDR3 region: CASSYSSGVGTEAFF. In nucleotides, the CDR3 is TGTGCCAGCAGTTACTCGTCGGGGGTAGGCACTGAAGCTTTCTTT.

This clonotype was found a few times. The V call is TRBV6-5, the J call TRBJ2-1, with TRBD1 as a possible D gene (5 bases). Germline lookup yields CDR1 MNHEY and CDR2 SVGAGI. V was pared by 6 bases and J by 10 bases, with 19 bases between. The CDR3 runs to 14 residues. CDR3 nucleotides: TGTGCCAGCAGCTTATACAGGCTATCGTGGGAGCAGTTCTTC. Amino acids: CASSLYRLSWEQFF.

The rearrangement joins TRBV15 to TRBJ2-5; perhaps TRBD2 as D (6 bases). The CDR3 sequence is 12 residues long. CDR1 is LNHNV and CDR2 is YYDKDF in the germline V gene (reference sequence). Trimming left V 7 bases short and J 6 bases short, with 12 bases between. CDR3 sequence reads: CATNRGGQTQYF. In DNA, the CDR3 is TGTGCCACCAATAGGGGAGGACAGACCCAGTACTTC.

This chain joins TRBV4-2 and TRBJ1-1, with a possible D match to TRBD1 (5 bases). The CDR3 is made up of 14 amino acids. Germline V gene data show CDR1 as LGHNA and CDR2 as YNFKEQ. Between the trimmed V and J ends, which lost 1 base and 7 bases, there was a span of 13 bases. For the CDR3, the DNA is TGTGCCAGCAGCCAAGGGACCAAGAGGGGTGAAGCTTTCTTT. Amino acids: CASSQGTKRGEAFF.

This clonotype was observed a handful of times. The genes are TRBV20-1 and TRBJ2-1, with no clear D. CDR3 length: 9 amino acids. Trimming cost V 4 bases and J 7 bases, with 2 bases left between them. CDR1 and CDR2 (germline): DFQATT, SNEGSKA (reference sequence). The CDR3 is CSAMNEQFF. The DNA of the CDR3 is TGCAGTGCTATGAATGAGCAGTTCTTC.

V is TRBV10-3 and J is TRBJ2-4, with 13 bases identical to TRBD2. This CDR3 has 19 residues. V lost 2 bases and J lost 7; bases outside the gene matches: 14. The V gene's germline CDR1 is ENHRY and CDR2 SYGVKD. The CDR3 sequence: CAISEDEDPGLAGWNIQYF. The CDR3, as DNA: TGTGCCATCAGTGAGGACGAAGACCCGGGACTAGCGGGGTGGAACATTCAGTACTTC.

The DNA of the CDR3 is TGTGCCAGCAGCCTCGGCGGCAGGGCCAGCTCTGGGGCCAACGTCCTGACTTTC. Translating gives CASSLGGRASSGANVLTF. The rearrangement links TRBV28 to TRBJ2-6; TRBD1 is a possible D gene (5 bases). The germline V gene encodes CDR1 MDHEN and CDR2 SYDVKM. The CDR3 has 18 residues. V was clipped by 6 bases and J by 0 bases, with 18 bases between them.

The gene calls are TRBV7-3 and TRBJ2-3; D is uncertain. Between the trimmed V and J ends, which lost 2 bases and 1 base, there was a span of 7 bases. Germline CDR1 is SGHTA and CDR2 is FQGTGA. The CDR3 runs 14 residues. CDR3 in amino acids: CASSLLVGTDTQYF. CDR3 DNA: TGTGCCAGCAGCTTATTGGTCGGCACAGATACGCAGTATTTT.

This CDR3 is CSAPEWVAGETQYF. The CDR3 nucleotides read TGCAGTGCTCCTGAATGGGTAGCAGGGGAGACCCAGTACTTC. The chain is built from TRBV20-1 and TRBJ2-5; D perhaps matches TRBD1 (5 bases). The V gene's germline CDR1 is DFQATT and CDR2 SNEGSKA (reference sequence). This CDR3 has 14 amino acids. V lost 5 bases and J 5 bases, leaving 18 bases between the germline ends.

This clonotype has just a few counts. The chain uses TRBV29-1 and TRBJ2-1; TRBD2 is a possible D gene (6 bases). V was shortened by 4 bases and J by 2 bases, with 15 bases between the two germline ends. Germline CDR1 SQVTM, CDR2 ANQGSEA. The CDR3 length is 15 residues. The CDR3 sequence is CSVVVRDFTYNEQFF. The CDR3 nucleotides read TGCAGCGTTGTGGTGCGGGACTTCACCTACAATGAGCAGTTCTTC.

This clonotype has just a few counts. This chain links TRBV18 with TRBJ2-5; TRBD1 might be the D (6 bases). The CDR3 totals 13 residues. V was shortened by 3 bases and J by 5 bases, with 10 bases between the two germline ends. Germline V CDR1 and CDR2: KGHSH, LQKENI. The CDR3: CASSPHQGETQYF. In DNA, the CDR3 is TGTGCCAGCTCACCTCACCAGGGGGAGACCCAGTACTTC. Full variable domain (remainder filled in from reference TRBV18 and TRBJ2-5): NAGVMQNPRHLVRRRGQEARLRCSPMKGHSHVYWYRQLPEEGLKFMVYLQKENIIDESGMPKERFSAEFPKEGPSILRIQQVVRGDSAAYFCASSPHQGETQYFGPGTRLLVL.

This clonotype has just a few counts. This rearrangement joins TRBV6-2 or TRBV6-3 to TRBJ2-2; 9 nucleotides agree with TRBD2. The CDR3 covers 17 residues. Germline CDR1 is MNHEY and CDR2 is SVGEGT. The V gene end was trimmed by 3 bases and the J gene end by 3 bases; junction bases not matched to a gene: 8. CDR3 sequence: CASSYISLAGHTGELFF. The CDR3 DNA follows: TGTGCCAGCAGTTATATATCGCTAGCGGGGCACACCGGGGAGCTGTTTTTT.

This rearrangement joins TRBV28 to TRBJ2-3, with D hard to call. V was clipped by 1 base and J by 4 bases, with 6 bases between them. Germline values: CDR1 MDHEN, CDR2 SYDVKM. This CDR3 region has 13 residues. The CDR3: CASSLFHADTQYF. The CDR3 DNA follows: TGTGCCAGCAGTTTATTCCACGCAGATACGCAGTATTTT.

The chain is built from TRBV11-2 and TRBJ2-7, with 12 bases aligning to TRBD1. CDR1 and CDR2 (germline): SGHAT, FQNNGV. J was trimmed by 1 base and V by 4 bases; bases with no gene match: 8. CDR3 size: 17 residues. The CDR3 here is CASSSGTGGGMSYEQYF. The CDR3 DNA reads as TGTGCCAGCAGCTCCGGGACAGGGGGCGGGATGTCCTACGAGCAGTACTTC.